Given below is one T cell receptor beta chain in context. Its antigen is still unknown. The sample comes from a study of T cell responses to AZD1222 COVID-19 vaccine. Some clones are missing from TCRdb's copy, which holds only in-frame ones; the method was immunoSEQ multiplex PCR. The table lists about 94,000 clones, roughly 90% of them singletons. Study-wide points: White British donors predominated, females outnumbered males, and clonal diversity was possibly underestimated. Receipt of two AZD1222 doses was followed by a rise in Spike-specific TCR breadth and depth.

The CDR3 is 13 residues long. Germline V lookup: CDR1 SGHTA, CDR2 FQGTGA. Trimming left V 1 base short and J 5 bases short, with 8 bases between. Specimen: peripheral blood, collected 28 days after the second AZD1222 dose. This chain connects TRBV7-3 to TRBJ2-5; D unresolved. The clonotype originates from an adult who received the AZD1222 COVID-19 vaccine. The CDR3 nucleotides are TGTGCCAGCAGCTTAAATGTGGGGGAGACCCAGTACTTC. Translating it yields CASSLNVGETQYF.